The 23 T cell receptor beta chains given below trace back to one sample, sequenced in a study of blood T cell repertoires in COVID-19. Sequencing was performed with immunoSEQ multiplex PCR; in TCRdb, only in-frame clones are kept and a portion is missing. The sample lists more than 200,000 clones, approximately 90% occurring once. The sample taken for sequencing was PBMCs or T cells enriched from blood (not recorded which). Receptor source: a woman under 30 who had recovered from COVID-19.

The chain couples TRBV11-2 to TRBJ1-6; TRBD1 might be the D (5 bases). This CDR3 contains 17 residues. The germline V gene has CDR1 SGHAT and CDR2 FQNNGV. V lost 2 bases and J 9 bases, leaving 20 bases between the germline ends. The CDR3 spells CASSLRLGHRTGSPLHF. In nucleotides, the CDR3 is TGTGCCAGCAGCTTAAGGCTCGGACACCGGACGGGTTCACCCCTCCACTTT.

The CDR3 sequence is CASSLAGRTLSGNTIYF. The CDR3, as DNA: TGTGCCAGCAGCTTGGCCGGGAGGACACTCTCTGGAAACACCATATATTTT. This chain joins TRBV5-4 and TRBJ1-3; maybe TRBD1 (5 bases). The V end was cut by 0 bases, the J end by 0 bases, with 13 bases between. This CDR3 contains 17 residues. Germline CDR1 SGHNT, CDR2 YYREEE (reference sequence).

CDR3 residues: CASSLNGQGTYNEQFF. DNA for the CDR3: TGCGCCAGCAGCCTTAACGGACAGGGTACTTACAATGAGCAGTTCTTC. The rearrangement uses TRBV5-1 and TRBJ2-1; 8 bases are a match to TRBD1. Germline lookup yields CDR1 SGHRS and CDR2 YFSETQ. The CDR3 length is 16 residues. Trimming at V came to 4 bases and at J to 4 bases, leaving 10 bases not matched to a gene.

The CDR3 sequence is CASSPTVPTNEKLFF. For the CDR3, the DNA is TGTGCCAGCAGCCCGACAGTTCCCACTAATGAAAAACTGTTTTTT. This rearrangement joins TRBV7-8 to TRBJ1-4, with D possibly being TRBD1 (5 bases). The CDR3 runs to 15 residues. The germline V and J ends were trimmed by 5 bases and 2 bases, with 12 bases remaining between them. Per the germline V gene, CDR1 is SGHVS and CDR2 is FQNEAQ.

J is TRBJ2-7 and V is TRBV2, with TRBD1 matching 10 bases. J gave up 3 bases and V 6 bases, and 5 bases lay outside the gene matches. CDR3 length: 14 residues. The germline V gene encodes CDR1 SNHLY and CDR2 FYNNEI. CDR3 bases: TGTGCCAGCAGCCTCCGGGACAGGGGCTACGAGCAGTACTTC. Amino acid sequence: CASSLRDRGYEQYF.

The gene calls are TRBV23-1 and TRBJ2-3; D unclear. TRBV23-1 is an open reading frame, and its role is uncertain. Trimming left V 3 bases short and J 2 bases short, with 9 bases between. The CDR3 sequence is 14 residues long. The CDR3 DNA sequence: TGCGCCAGCAGTCATGTCAGATTCACAGATACGCAGTATTTT. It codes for CASSHVRFTDTQYF.

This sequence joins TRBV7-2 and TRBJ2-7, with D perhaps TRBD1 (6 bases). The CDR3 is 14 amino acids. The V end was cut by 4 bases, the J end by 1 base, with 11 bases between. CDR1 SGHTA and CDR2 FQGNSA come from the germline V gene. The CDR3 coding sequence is TGTGCCAGCAGCTCACAGGGCGGATCCTACGAGCAGTACTTC. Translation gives CASSSQGGSYEQYF.

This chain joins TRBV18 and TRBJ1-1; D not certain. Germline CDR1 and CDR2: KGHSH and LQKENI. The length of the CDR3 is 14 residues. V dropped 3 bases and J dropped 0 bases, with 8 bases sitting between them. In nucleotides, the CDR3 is TGTGCCAGCTCACCGGTTATAGTGAACACTGAAGCTTTCTTT. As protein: CASSPVIVNTEAFF.

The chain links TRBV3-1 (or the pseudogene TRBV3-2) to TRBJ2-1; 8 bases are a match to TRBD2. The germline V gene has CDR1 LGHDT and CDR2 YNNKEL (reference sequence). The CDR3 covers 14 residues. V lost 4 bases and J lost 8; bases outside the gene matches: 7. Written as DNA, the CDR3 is TGTGCCAGCAGCCCTATTGGCGGGGGGTATGAGCAGTTCTTC. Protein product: CASSPIGGGYEQFF.

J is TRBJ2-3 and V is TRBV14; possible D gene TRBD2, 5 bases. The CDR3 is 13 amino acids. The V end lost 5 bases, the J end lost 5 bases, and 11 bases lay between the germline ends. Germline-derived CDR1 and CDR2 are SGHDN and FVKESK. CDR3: CASSGLAVDTQYF. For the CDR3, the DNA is TGTGCCAGCAGCGGGCTAGCTGTAGATACGCAGTATTTT.

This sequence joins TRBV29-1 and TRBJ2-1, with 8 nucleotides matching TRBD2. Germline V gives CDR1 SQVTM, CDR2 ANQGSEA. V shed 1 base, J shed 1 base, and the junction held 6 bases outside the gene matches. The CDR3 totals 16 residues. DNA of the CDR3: TGCAGCGTTGAAGGGGGCGCTAGCGGGTCCTACAATGAGCAGTTCTTC. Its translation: CSVEGGASGSYNEQFF.

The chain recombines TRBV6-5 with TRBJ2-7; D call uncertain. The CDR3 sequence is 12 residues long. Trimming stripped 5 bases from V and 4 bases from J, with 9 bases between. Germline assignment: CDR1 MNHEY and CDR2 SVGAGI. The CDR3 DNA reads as TGTGCCAGCAGTACCATTAGATACGAGCAGTACTTC. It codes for CASSTIRYEQYF.

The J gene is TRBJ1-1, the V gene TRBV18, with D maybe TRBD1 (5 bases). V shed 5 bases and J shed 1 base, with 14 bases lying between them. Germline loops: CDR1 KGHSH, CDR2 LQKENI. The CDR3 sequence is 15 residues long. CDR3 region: CASSSDDSPNTEAFF. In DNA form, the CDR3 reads TGTGCCAGCTCATCTGACGACAGTCCGAACACTGAAGCTTTCTTT.

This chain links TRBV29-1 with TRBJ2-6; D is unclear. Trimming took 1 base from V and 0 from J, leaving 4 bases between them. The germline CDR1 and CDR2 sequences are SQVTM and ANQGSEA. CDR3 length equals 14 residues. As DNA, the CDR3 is TGCAGCGTTGAAGGGAGCTCTGGGGCCAACGTCCTGACTTTC. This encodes CSVEGSSGANVLTF.

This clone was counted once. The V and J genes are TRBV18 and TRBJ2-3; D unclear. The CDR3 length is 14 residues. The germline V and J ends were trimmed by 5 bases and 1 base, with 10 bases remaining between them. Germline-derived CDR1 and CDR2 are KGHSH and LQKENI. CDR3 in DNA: TGTGCCAGCTCAAAGGCGGCAGGCACAGATACGCAGTATTTT. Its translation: CASSKAAGTDTQYF.

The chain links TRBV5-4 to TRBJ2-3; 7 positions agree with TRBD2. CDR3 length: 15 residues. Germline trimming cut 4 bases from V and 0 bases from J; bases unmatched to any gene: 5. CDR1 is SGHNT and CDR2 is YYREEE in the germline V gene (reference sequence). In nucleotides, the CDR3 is TGTGCCAGCAGCACCGGGGGGACTAGCACAGATACGCAGTATTTT. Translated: CASSTGGTSTDTQYF.

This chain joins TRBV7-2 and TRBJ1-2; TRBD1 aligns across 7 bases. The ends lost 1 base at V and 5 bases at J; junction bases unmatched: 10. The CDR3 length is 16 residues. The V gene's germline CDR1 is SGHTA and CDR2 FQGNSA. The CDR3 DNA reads TGTGCCAGCAGCTTAGGGGCCGGGACAGTGGAATATGGCTACACCTTC. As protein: CASSLGAGTVEYGYTF.

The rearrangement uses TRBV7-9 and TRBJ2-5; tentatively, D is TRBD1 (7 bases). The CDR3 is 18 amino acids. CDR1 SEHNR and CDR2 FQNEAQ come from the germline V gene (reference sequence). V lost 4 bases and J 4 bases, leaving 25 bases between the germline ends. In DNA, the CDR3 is TGTGCCAGCAGCTCCCCCCGCCTTGACAGGGTGGGGGGAGAGACCCAGTACTTC. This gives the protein CASSSPRLDRVGGETQYF.

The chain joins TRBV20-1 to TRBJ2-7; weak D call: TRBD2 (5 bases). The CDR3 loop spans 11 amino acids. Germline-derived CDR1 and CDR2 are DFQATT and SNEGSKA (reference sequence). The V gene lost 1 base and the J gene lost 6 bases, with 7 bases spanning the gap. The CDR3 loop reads CSARGGSEQYF. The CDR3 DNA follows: TGCAGTGCTAGAGGAGGGTCCGAGCAGTACTTC.

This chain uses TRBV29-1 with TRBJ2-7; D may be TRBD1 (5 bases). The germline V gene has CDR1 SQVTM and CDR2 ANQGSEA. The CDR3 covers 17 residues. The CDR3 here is CSIFQGERHSDSYEQYF. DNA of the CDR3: TGCAGTATCTTTCAGGGCGAACGACACTCCGACTCCTACGAGCAGTACTTC.

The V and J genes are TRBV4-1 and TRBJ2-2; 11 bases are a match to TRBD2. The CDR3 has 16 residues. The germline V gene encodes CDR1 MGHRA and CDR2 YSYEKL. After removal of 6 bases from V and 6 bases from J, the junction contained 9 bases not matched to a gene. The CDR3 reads CASSPRVAGGPGELFF. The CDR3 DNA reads TGCGCCAGCAGTCCACGGGTAGCGGGAGGGCCCGGGGAGCTGTTTTTT.

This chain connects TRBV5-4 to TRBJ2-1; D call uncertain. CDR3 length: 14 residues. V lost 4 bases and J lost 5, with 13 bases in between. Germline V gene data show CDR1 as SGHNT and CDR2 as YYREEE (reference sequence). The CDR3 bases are TGTGCCAGCAGCCCCGAGCCTCTTAACAATGAGCAGTTCTTC. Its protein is CASSPEPLNNEQFF.

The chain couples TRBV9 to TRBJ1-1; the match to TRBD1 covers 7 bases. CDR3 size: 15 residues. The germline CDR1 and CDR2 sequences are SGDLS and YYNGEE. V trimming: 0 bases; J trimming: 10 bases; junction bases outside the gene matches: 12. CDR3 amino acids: CASSVEATGKYGAFF. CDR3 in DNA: TGTGCCAGCAGCGTAGAAGCGACAGGGAAGTATGGAGCTTTCTTT.